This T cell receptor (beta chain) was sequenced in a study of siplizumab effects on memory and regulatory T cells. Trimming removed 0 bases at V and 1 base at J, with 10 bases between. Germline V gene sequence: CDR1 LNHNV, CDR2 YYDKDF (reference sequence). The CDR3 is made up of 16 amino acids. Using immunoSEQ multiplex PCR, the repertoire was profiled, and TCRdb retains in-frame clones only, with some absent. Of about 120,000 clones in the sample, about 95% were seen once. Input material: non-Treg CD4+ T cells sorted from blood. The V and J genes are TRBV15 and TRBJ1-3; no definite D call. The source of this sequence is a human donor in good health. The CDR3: CATSRDLALSGNTIYF. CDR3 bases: TGTGCCACCAGCAGAGATCTGGCTCTATCTGGAAACACCATATATTTT.